The subject of this entry is one T cell receptor beta chain. The junction had 25 bases not matched to a gene; V was cut back by 3 bases and J by 3 bases. This CDR3 region has 22 residues. Looked up from germline, CDR1 is SGHRS and CDR2 is YFSETQ. The method was immunoSEQ multiplex PCR; TCRdb's version includes in-frame clones alone and lacks a portion of them. Of under 200,000 clones in the sample, approximately 80% were seen once. The data were taken from a study of blood T cell repertoires in COVID-19. The clonotype originates from a human donor in a cohort sampled during active COVID-19. The chain employs TRBV5-1 and TRBJ2-2, with 8 bases that match TRBD2. Sequencing was performed on peripheral blood. In nucleotides, the CDR3 is TGCGCCAGCAGCTCTTCGTCGGGGTGGTTAGCGGGATCGGCGAGTTACACCGGGGAGCTGTTTTTT. Translating gives CASSSSSGWLAGSASYTGELFF.